This is a list of T cell receptor beta chains from one sample in a study of T-cell memory formation after mild COVID-19. Each CDR3 protein is one row after TCRdb ran MiXCR on the 5' RACE reads. The table records more than 150,000 distinct CDR3 sequences, 11% of them present only once. The material sequenced was PBMCs or a T cell subset sorted from them (not recorded which). Receptor source: a man between 18 and 35 years old who had mild COVID-19 (a few samples of this study predate the infection). Cell type and time point are not known. Both conserved end residues are trimmed from each CDR3.

cdr3_length	v_call	cdr3_aa
12	TRBV11-3	ASSSETSMDEQF
15	TRBV7-8	ASSLGRRTRENTEAF
13	TRBV12-3/TRBV12-4	ASTLPGALGETQY
13	TRBV7-2	ASSSRTSRKDTQY
11	TRBV6-5	ASSFFGGETQY
14	TRBV4-3	ASSQASRPLVNEQF
14	TRBV5-1	ASSLGHGRSTDTQY
10	TRBV6-2/TRBV6-3	ASSYYAKGQF
10	TRBV12-3/TRBV12-4	ASSWGSSWRY
11	TRBV28	ASSLPGQETQY
15	TRBV7-9	ASSLGVRDREYNEQF
11	TRBV3-1	ASSQRGAGKQF
13	TRBV9	ASSVLRVGTDTQY
10	TRBV12-3/TRBV12-4	ASRTLNEKLF
11	TRBV6-5	ASSRRWGYGYT
12	TRBV15	ATSRGQALYGYT
12	TRBV6-1	ASDRGLLGNIQY
12	TRBV7-9	ASSPGTSGSPLH
11	TRBV18	ASSGGANQPQH
12	TRBV12-3/TRBV12-4	ASQPQAGGNEQY
13	TRBV2	ASSEALPSDYGYT
12	TRBV5-5	ASTLLSGANVLT
12	TRBV12-3/TRBV12-4	ASSGGGNNSPLH
11	TRBV3-1	ASSQARGSPLH
11	TRBV9	ASSVELGTKQF
14	TRBV4-2	ASSPTTGQGAQPQH
13	TRBV18	ASSQRGAVRQPQH
11	TRBV2	ASRSRGRDTQY
11	TRBV7-9	ASSLGQGNEAF
14	TRBV7-6	ASSLESGAGNSPLH
12	TRBV7-2	ASSLWQAPDTQY
14	TRBV5-1	ASSLGFGRVTDTQY
12	TRBV5-6	ASTRAGGPETQY
12	TRBV9	ASSVGRTPGTIY
12	TRBV20-1	SATPDRGFYGYT
17	TRBV6-5	ASTPASISRTGGSDTQY
13	TRBV7-2	ASSPGQGAQRAVT
14	TRBV14	ASSPLAPGPKGGYT
13	TRBV3-1	ASSQEARSVHEQF
12	TRBV6-5	ASISSGGNTEAF
12	TRBV9	ASRRTGDTGELF
13	TRBV5-1	ASSLERAQRDTQY
13	TRBV4-1	ASSPTGLRDSPLH
12	TRBV4-2	ASSQAPALGEQY
11	TRBV5-1	ASSLAEKSPLH
12	TRBV11-2	ASSPQGARTEAF
12	TRBV7-2	ASSQPLGPAEQF
12	TRBV7-2	ASSLVQGGSEQY
11	TRBV20-1	SIIKGGRQPQH
15	TRBV15	ATSRDPADRGYNEQF
14	TRBV5-1	ASSLARTSGEETQY
16	TRBV4-2	ASSQDQNRGTVYYGYT